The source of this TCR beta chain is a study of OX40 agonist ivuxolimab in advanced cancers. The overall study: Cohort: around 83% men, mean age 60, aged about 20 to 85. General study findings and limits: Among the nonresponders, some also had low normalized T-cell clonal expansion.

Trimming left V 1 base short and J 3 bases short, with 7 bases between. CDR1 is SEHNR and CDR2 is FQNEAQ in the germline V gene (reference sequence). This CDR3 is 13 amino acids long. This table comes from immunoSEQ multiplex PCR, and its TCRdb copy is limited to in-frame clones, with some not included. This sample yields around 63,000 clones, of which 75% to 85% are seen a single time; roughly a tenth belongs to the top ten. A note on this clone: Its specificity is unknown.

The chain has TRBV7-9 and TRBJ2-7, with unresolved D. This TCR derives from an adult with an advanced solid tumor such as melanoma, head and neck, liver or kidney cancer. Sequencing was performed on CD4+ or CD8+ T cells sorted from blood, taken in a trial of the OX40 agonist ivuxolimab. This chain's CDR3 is CASSLGDLYEQYF. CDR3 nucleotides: TGTGCCAGCAGCTTAGGAGACCTCTACGAGCAGTACTTC.